This TCR beta chain was observed in a study of T cell responses to AZD1222 COVID-19 vaccine. Clones were read by immunoSEQ multiplex PCR, and TCRdb kept only the in-frame ones, dropping some. The top ten hold over 1% of the sample, which has fewer than 200,000 clones, 80% to 95% seen once. Trimming left V 9 bases short and J 1 base short, with 21 bases between. The germline V gene has CDR1 MDHEN and CDR2 SYDVKM. The CDR3 is 16 amino acids. Sequenced here: peripheral blood, sampled on day 0 of AZD1222 vaccination. The clonotype comes from an adult in good health. The chain joins TRBV28 to TRBJ1-1, with TRBD1 as a possible D gene (5 bases). The CDR3 DNA reads as TGTGCCAGTAGAACGGGACTCTTAAGGGGGAACACTGAAGCTTTCTTT. As protein: CASRTGLLRGNTEAFF.